The next 10 T cell receptor beta chains were all read from a single sample in a study of blood T cells in healthy people across ages. The use of a sample-barcoded 5' primer and a J-beta primer mix characterized a second PCR of about 7 to 12 cycles. TCRdb itself ran the 5' RACE reads through MiXCR, one entry per CDR3 protein. The sample carries hundreds of thousands of distinct CDR3 sequences, roughly three fifths recorded once. The sequencing input was blood. Every receptor here comes from a man aged 35 to 55 in good health.

The rearrangement links TRBV6-4 to TRBJ2-5, with D tentatively TRBD2 (6 bases). From germline, CDR1 is MRHNA and CDR2 SNTAGT. Trimming removed 4 bases from V and 11 bases from J, with 23 bases in between. This CDR3 comprises 15 residues. For the CDR3, the DNA is TGTGCCAGCAGTGTTCGAGCGGAGGGGAGGAATGAGCAGTACTTC. Its translation is CASSVRAEGRNEQYF.

The V call is TRBV11-3, the J call TRBJ2-3, with 10 bases lining up with TRBD2. The CDR3 loop spans 17 amino acids. V gave up 0 bases and J gave up 2 bases; unmatched junction bases: 5. Germline CDR1 and CDR2: SGHNT and YENEEA. The CDR3 bases are TGTGCCAGCAGCTTAGATATAGCGGGAGGACCCACAGATACGCAGTATTTT. Protein: CASSLDIAGGPTDTQYF.

The table lists this clonotype with a count of one. This chain joins TRBV12-3 or TRBV12-4 and TRBJ1-2; D is unresolved. Trimming shortened V by 5 bases and J by 4 bases, and 14 bases separated the two germline ends. CDR3 length: 14 amino acids. CDR3 loop: CASSPDLTGYGYTF. The CDR3 nucleotides read TGTGCCAGCAGTCCCGATTTGACCGGCTATGGCTACACCTTC.

This clonotype was seen only a few times. This rearrangement joins TRBV9 to TRBJ2-1; 11 bases fit TRBD2. The junction had 8 bases not matched to a gene; V was cut back by 2 bases and J by 7 bases. This CDR3 is 16 amino acids long. Germline V CDR1 and CDR2: SGDLS, YYNGEE. The CDR3 here is CASSVLAGGTWNEQFF. CDR3 nucleotides: TGTGCCAGCAGCGTTCTAGCGGGGGGTACATGGAATGAGCAGTTCTTC.

The V call is TRBV5-4, the J call TRBJ2-3; 7 bases align to TRBD2. Trimming took 4 bases from V and 0 from J; bases not matched to a gene: 8. CDR3 length: 16 amino acids. Germline CDR1 SGHNT, CDR2 YYREEE (reference sequence). The CDR3 reads CASSDGTTRSTDTQYF. The CDR3 nucleotides are TGTGCCAGCAGCGACGGGACTACCCGGAGCACAGATACGCAGTATTTT.

The sample holds one count of this clonotype. V gene TRBV20-1 combines with J gene TRBJ2-5; 10 nucleotides line up with TRBD2. CDR1 is DFQATT and CDR2 is SNEGSKA in the germline V gene (reference sequence). The CDR3 is 14 amino acids. The V segment lost 6 bases and the J segment 4 bases; nucleotides outside the gene matches: 8. CDR3 residues: CSAPLAGVGETQYF. The CDR3 coding sequence is TGCAGTGCCCCCCTAGCGGGAGTAGGAGAGACCCAGTACTTC.

V is TRBV14 and J is TRBJ1-6; D gene unclear. The CDR3 contains 15 residues. Trimming pared 0 bases from V and 10 bases from J, leaving 13 bases between. Germline assignment: CDR1 SGHDN and CDR2 FVKESK. CDR3 protein: CASSQEGQRLSPLHF. The DNA for the CDR3 is TGTGCCAGCAGCCAAGAAGGGCAGCGACTATCACCCCTCCACTTT. Variable domain in full (rest from reference TRBV14 and TRBJ1-6): EAGVTQFPSHSVIEKGQTVTLRCDPISGHDNLYWYRRVMGKEIKFLLHFVKESKQDESGMPNNRFLAERTGGTYSTLKVQPAELEDSGVYFCASSQEGQRLSPLHFGNGTRLTVT.

The chain recombines TRBV3-1 with TRBJ2-5; D is perhaps TRBD2 (6 bases). V lost 4 bases and J 7 bases, leaving 16 bases between the germline ends. CDR3 length: 14 amino acids. CDR1 is LGHDT and CDR2 is YNNKEL in the germline V gene (reference sequence). CDR3 bases: TGTGCCAGCAGCCCCGGTCTTCCCGGGAGGACCCAGTACTTC. This encodes CASSPGLPGRTQYF.

This rearrangement joins TRBV10-3 to TRBJ2-5; D tentatively fits TRBD1 or TRBD2 (5 bases each). Trimming removed 7 bases at V and 0 bases at J, with 6 bases between. CDR1 ENHRY and CDR2 SYGVKD come from the germline V gene. The CDR3 has 12 amino acids. CDR3 sequence: CAIMGDQETQYF. The CDR3 nucleotides read TGTGCCATCATGGGGGACCAAGAGACCCAGTACTTC.

This clonotype was found a few times. This chain uses TRBV18 with TRBJ1-1, with unresolved D. The CDR3 covers 14 residues. V dropped 3 bases and J dropped 8 bases, with 16 bases sitting between them. Germline V gene sequence: CDR1 KGHSH, CDR2 LQKENI. Written as DNA, the CDR3 is TGTGCCAGCTCACCGACCGCTCGGGGTAACGAAGCTTTCTTT. Translation: CASSPTARGNEAFF.